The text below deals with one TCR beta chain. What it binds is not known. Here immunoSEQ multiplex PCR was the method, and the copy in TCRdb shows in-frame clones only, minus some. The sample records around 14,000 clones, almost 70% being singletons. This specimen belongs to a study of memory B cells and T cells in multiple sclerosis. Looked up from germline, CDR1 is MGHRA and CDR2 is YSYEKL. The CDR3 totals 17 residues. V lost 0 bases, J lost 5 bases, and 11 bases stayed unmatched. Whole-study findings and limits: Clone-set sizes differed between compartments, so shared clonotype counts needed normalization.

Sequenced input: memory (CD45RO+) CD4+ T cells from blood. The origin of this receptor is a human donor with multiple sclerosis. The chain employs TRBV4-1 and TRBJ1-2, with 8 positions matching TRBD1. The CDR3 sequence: CASSQDRAGGAGYGYTF. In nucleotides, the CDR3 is TGCGCCAGCAGCCAAGATCGGGCAGGGGGCGCGGGATATGGCTACACCTTC.